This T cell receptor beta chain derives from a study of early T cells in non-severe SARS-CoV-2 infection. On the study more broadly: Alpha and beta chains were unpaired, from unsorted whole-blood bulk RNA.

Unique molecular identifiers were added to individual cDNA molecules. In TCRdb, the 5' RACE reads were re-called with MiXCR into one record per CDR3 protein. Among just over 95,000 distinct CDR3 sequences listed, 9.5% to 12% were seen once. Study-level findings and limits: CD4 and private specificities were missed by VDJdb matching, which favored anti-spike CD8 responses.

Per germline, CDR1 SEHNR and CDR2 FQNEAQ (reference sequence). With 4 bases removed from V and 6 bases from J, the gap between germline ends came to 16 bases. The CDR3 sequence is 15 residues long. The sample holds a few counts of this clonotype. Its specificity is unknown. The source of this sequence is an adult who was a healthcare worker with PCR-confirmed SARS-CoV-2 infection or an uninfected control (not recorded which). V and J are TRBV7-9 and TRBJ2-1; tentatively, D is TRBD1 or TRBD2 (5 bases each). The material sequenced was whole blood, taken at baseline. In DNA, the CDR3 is TGTGCCAGCAGCTCCTCCGGGACCGCGGCCAATGAGCAGTTCTTC. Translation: CASSSSGTAANEQFF.